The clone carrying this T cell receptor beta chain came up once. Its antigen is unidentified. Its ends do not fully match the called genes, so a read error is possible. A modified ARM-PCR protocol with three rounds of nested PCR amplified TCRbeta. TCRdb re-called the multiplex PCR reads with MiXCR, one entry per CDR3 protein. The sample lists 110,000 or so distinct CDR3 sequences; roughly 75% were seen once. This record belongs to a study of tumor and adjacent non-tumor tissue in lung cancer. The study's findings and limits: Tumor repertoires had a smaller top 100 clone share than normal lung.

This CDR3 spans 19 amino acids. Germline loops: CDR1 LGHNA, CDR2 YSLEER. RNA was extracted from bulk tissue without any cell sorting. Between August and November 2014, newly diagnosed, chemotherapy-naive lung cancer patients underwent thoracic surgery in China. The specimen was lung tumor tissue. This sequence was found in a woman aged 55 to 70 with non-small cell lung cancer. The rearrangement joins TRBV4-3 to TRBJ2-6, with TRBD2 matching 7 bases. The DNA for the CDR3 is TGCGCGAGCAGCCAAGCCGCGACTAGCTGGAGGACTGGGGCCTACGTCCTGACTTTC. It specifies CASSQAATSWRTGAYVLTF.